This passage covers 32 T cell receptor beta chains from one sample sequenced in a study of shared clonotypes between healthy human individuals. The assay was immunoSEQ multiplex PCR, and TCRdb's table has in-frame clones only and misses some. There are a few million clones in the sample; approximately 93% occur only once, and about 0.37% lies in the top ten. Sequenced material: naive CD4+ T cells from PBMCs. Subset reported: CD45RA+ positively selected. The origin of the receptors is a man aged 18 to 30 in good health. Some clones in this sample may be carry-over from other donors' samples.

V is TRBV5-1 and J is TRBJ2-7; no clear D. From germline, CDR1 is SGHRS and CDR2 YFSETQ. CDR3 size: 13 residues. Trimming cost V 3 bases and J 1 base, with 8 bases left between them. Here the CDR3 reads CASSSGKSYEQYF. Here the CDR3 DNA reads TGCGCCAGCAGCTCTGGGAAGTCCTACGAGCAGTACTTC.

V gene TRBV28 combines with J gene TRBJ1-4; D is uncertain. The germline V gene encodes CDR1 MDHEN and CDR2 SYDVKM. Trimming removed 7 bases at V and 3 bases at J, with 3 bases between. The CDR3 runs 11 residues. CDR3 DNA sequence: TGTGCCAGCAACTCTAATGAAAAACTGTTTTTT. This sequence encodes CASNSNEKLFF.

This clone was counted a single time. The chain's CDR3 is CASSLAGVESYGTDTQYF. DNA for the CDR3: TGTGCCAGCAGCTTAGCCGGGGTGGAGTCATACGGCACAGATACGCAGTATTTT. The V gene is TRBV7-2, the J gene TRBJ2-3, with D possibly being TRBD2 (5 bases). Germline values: CDR1 SGHTA, CDR2 FQGNSA. The CDR3 extends over 18 amino acids. Trimming removed 0 bases at V and 1 base at J, with 17 bases between.

The genes are TRBV18 and TRBJ1-2; possibly TRBD1 for D (5 bases). V lost 2 bases and J 4 bases, leaving 14 bases between the germline ends. CDR3 length: 15 residues. Germline loops: CDR1 KGHSH, CDR2 LQKENI. CDR3 residues: CASSPTQEEAYGYTF. As DNA, the CDR3 is TGTGCCAGCTCACCAACACAGGAGGAGGCCTATGGCTACACCTTC.

This clone was counted a single time. This rearrangement joins TRBV18 to TRBJ2-7; 13 positions agree with TRBD2. V was clipped by 5 bases and J by 4 bases; unmatched bases: 5. The length of the CDR3 is 15 residues. CDR1 is KGHSH and CDR2 is LQKENI in the germline V gene. CDR3 nucleotides: TGTGCCAGCTCATCCACTAGCGGGGGGGAGTACGAGCAGTACTTC. Amino acid sequence: CASSSTSGGEYEQYF.

The rearrangement uses TRBV28 and TRBJ2-7; 10 bases fit TRBD2. CDR1 MDHEN and CDR2 SYDVKM come from the germline V gene. This CDR3 spans 18 amino acids. V was clipped by 5 bases and J by 5 bases; unmatched bases: 18. CDR3 DNA sequence: TGTGCCAGCAGTCTAATTATAATAGGACTAGCGGCATCGCACGAGCAGTACTTC. Translating it yields CASSLIIIGLAASHEQYF.

This clone came up a few times. The rearrangement links TRBV7-9 to TRBJ1-5; D remains unclear. The CDR3 spans 13 residues. CDR1 is SEHNR and CDR2 is FQNEAQ in the germline V gene (reference sequence). With 6 bases removed from V and 7 bases from J, the gap between germline ends came to 13 bases. Here the CDR3 reads CASSREGSQPQHF. The CDR3 bases are TGTGCCAGCAGTCGAGAGGGTTCCCAGCCCCAGCATTTT.

The chain combines TRBV6-4 with TRBJ1-6, with D possibly being TRBD1 (6 bases). CDR3 size: 14 residues. From germline, CDR1 is MRHNA and CDR2 SNTAGT. The V end was cut by 6 bases, the J end by 7 bases, with 13 bases between. The CDR3 DNA is TGTGCCAGCAGATCCCGGGACAAGAATTCACCCCTCCACTTT. Amino acid sequence: CASRSRDKNSPLHF.

The J gene is TRBJ1-1, the V gene TRBV5-1; 7 bases match TRBD1. The CDR3 loop spans 15 amino acids. After removal of 3 bases from V and 1 base from J, the junction contained 6 bases not matched to a gene. Germline CDR1 reads SGHRS; CDR2 reads YFSETQ. CDR3: CASSSPGTANTEAFF. CDR3 in DNA: TGCGCCAGCAGCTCGCCCGGGACAGCGAACACTGAAGCTTTCTTT.

The chain employs TRBV5-6 and TRBJ2-7; no clear D. V was cut by 4 bases and J by 6 bases, with 11 bases left in between. Per the germline V gene, CDR1 is SGHDT and CDR2 is YYEEEE. The CDR3 runs 12 residues. The CDR3 region has the DNA TGTGCCAGCAGCCCGGGTGGTGGCGAGCAGTACTTC. Protein product: CASSPGGGEQYF.

This clone came up once. The chain employs TRBV5-4 and TRBJ2-1, with D uncertain. Germline assignment: CDR1 SGHNT and CDR2 YYREEE (reference sequence). The CDR3 covers 16 residues. Trimming left V 4 bases short and J 0 bases short, with 14 bases between. The CDR3 reads CASSPDPRSSYNEQFF. CDR3 DNA: TGTGCCAGCAGCCCCGACCCCAGGAGCTCCTACAATGAGCAGTTCTTC.

V gene TRBV5-1 combines with J gene TRBJ2-5; D possibly corresponds to TRBD2 (6 bases). This CDR3 is built from 13 residues. Germline loops: CDR1 SGHRS, CDR2 YFSETQ. V lost 7 bases, J lost 4 bases, and 14 bases lay in between. The CDR3 reads CASSGEVGETQYF. For the CDR3, the DNA is TGCGCCAGCTCCGGGGAGGTGGGAGAGACCCAGTACTTC.

CDR3 bases: TGTGCCAGCAGAGAAAATGGGGATGAGCAGTTCTTC. It translates to CASRENGDEQFF. The genes are TRBV28 and TRBJ2-1; D remains ambiguous. Germline V gene sequence: CDR1 MDHEN, CDR2 SYDVKM. The CDR3 runs to 12 residues. V shed 6 bases and J shed 8 bases, with 11 bases lying between them.

The rearrangement uses TRBV29-1 and TRBJ2-5; D is possibly TRBD1 (5 bases). Deletions cut 7 bases from V and 1 base from J, with 13 bases between. The CDR3 has 13 amino acids. Germline CDR1 SQVTM, CDR2 ANQGSEA. The CDR3 loop is CSAGHLLQETQYF. The CDR3, as DNA: TGCAGCGCAGGACATCTCCTCCAAGAGACCCAGTACTTC.

V usage is TRBV10-3 and J usage is TRBJ2-3; D possibly corresponds to TRBD1 (6 bases). Trimming took off 7 bases at V and 0 bases at J, with 11 bases between the two ends. CDR1 and CDR2 from the germline V gene are ENHRY and SYGVKD. There are 14 residues in the CDR3. CDR3 region: CAITGTLSTDTQYF. The CDR3 DNA reads as TGTGCCATCACCGGGACACTAAGCACAGATACGCAGTATTTT.

DNA for the CDR3: TGTGCCAGCAAAAGGGACGGTAGCTCTGGGGCCAACGTCCTGACTTTC. Its protein is CASKRDGSSGANVLTF. The chain uses TRBV7-3 and TRBJ2-6; tentatively, D is TRBD1 or TRBD2 (5 bases each). The CDR3 consists of 16 residues. Germline V CDR1 and CDR2: SGHTA, FQGTGA. V was cut by 7 bases and J by 0 bases, with 13 bases left in between.

The genes are TRBV7-9 and TRBJ2-7; D is unclear. The V and J ends lost 1 base and 11 bases respectively, with 12 bases between them. There are 12 residues in the CDR3. In germline, CDR1 is SEHNR, CDR2 FQNEAQ (reference sequence). The CDR3 DNA is TGTGCCAGCAGCTTAGGCGCGTCATCGGAGTACTTC. Its translation is CASSLGASSEYF.

This sequence joins TRBV28 and TRBJ1-2; the D gene is possibly TRBD1 (5 bases). This CDR3 contains 12 residues. Trimming took 10 bases from V and 4 from J, leaving 13 bases between them. Per germline, CDR1 MDHEN and CDR2 SYDVKM. For the CDR3, the DNA is TGTGCCACCGAGGGGCAGGCCTATGGCTACACCTTC. It translates to CATEGQAYGYTF.

The chain uses TRBV5-6 and TRBJ2-2, with 7 positions matching TRBD1. V shed 2 bases and J 2 bases; nucleotides not matched to a gene: 9. This CDR3 is 17 amino acids long. From germline, CDR1 is SGHDT and CDR2 YYEEEE. The CDR3 nucleotides are TGTGCCAGCAGCTTCGGACACCGGGACAGAAACACCGGGGAGCTGTTTTTT. It yields the protein CASSFGHRDRNTGELFF. Filled out from reference TRBV5-6 and TRBJ2-2, the complete variable domain reads DAGVTQSPTHLIKTRGQQVTLRCSPKSGHDTVSWYQQALGQGPQFIFQYYEEEERQRGNFPDRFSGHQFPNYSSELNVNALLLGDSALYLCASSFGHRDRNTGELFFGEGSRLTVL.

This chain connects TRBV7-2 to TRBJ1-5; TRBD1 might be the D (5 bases). Trimming cost V 1 base and J 2 bases, with 9 bases left between them. The germline V gene has CDR1 SGHTA and CDR2 FQGNSA. The CDR3 runs to 15 residues. The CDR3, as DNA: TGTGCCAGCAGCTTAGGGCAGACAGGCAATCAGCCCCAGCATTTT. It specifies CASSLGQTGNQPQHF. Looking up the rest from reference TRBV7-2 and TRBJ1-5 gives the full variable domain: GAGVSQSPSNKVTEKGKDVELRCDPISGHTALYWYRQSLGQGLEFLIYFQGNSAPDKSGLPSDRFSAERTGGSVSTLTIQRTQQEDSAVYLCASSLGQTGNQPQHFGDGTRLSIL.

The chain uses TRBV7-2 and TRBJ1-5, with D perhaps TRBD1 (5 bases). Germline-derived CDR1 and CDR2 are SGHTA and FQGNSA. The ends were cut back, 2 bases at V and 6 bases at J, with 11 bases in the middle. This CDR3 region has 14 residues. The CDR3 nucleotides read TGTGCCAGCAGCTTATCGGTGGGGGGTCAGCCCCAGCATTTT. Amino acids: CASSLSVGGQPQHF.

The chain is built from TRBV9 and TRBJ2-2, with D perhaps matching TRBD1 or TRBD2 (6 bases each). This CDR3 comprises 16 residues. The V and J ends lost 4 bases and 5 bases respectively, with 18 bases between them. CDR1 is SGDLS, CDR2 YYNGEE, per germline. CDR3 DNA: TGTGCCAGCAGCCCCCAGGGGCGGAGGGTAACCGGGGAGCTGTTTTTT. Its protein product is CASSPQGRRVTGELFF. The full variable domain, rest sourced from reference TRBV9 and TRBJ2-2, is DSGVTQTPKHLITATGQRVTLRCSPRSGDLSVYWYQQSLDQGLQFLIQYYNGEERAKGNILERFSAQQFPDLHSELNLSSLELGDSALYFCASSPQGRRVTGELFFGEGSRLTVL.

The chain links TRBV5-5 to TRBJ2-3; TRBD1 aligns across 9 bases. From germline, CDR1 is SGHKS and CDR2 YYEKEE (reference sequence). CDR3 length equals 16 residues. J lost 0 bases, V lost 2 bases, and 4 bases had no gene match. The CDR3 bases are TGTGCCAGCAGCTTCTGGACAGGGGACAGCACAGATACGCAGTATTTT. It yields the protein CASSFWTGDSTDTQYF.

The V call is TRBV6-1, the J call TRBJ1-2, with D perhaps matching TRBD1 (6 bases). V dropped 8 bases and J dropped 1 base, with 14 bases sitting between them. Germline V gene sequence: CDR1 MNHNS, CDR2 SASEGT. The CDR3 totals 14 residues. CDR3 bases: TGTGCCAGCTCGGGGGGCATGGATAACTATGGCTACACCTTC. This sequence encodes CASSGGMDNYGYTF.

V usage is TRBV6-5 and J usage is TRBJ2-3, with D possibly matching TRBD1 (6 bases). The CDR3 spans 13 residues. The V end was cut by 5 bases, the J end by 2 bases, with 8 bases between. Looked up from germline, CDR1 is MNHEY and CDR2 is SVGAGI. The CDR3 coding sequence is TGTGCCAGCAGTAGGGACATCACAGATACGCAGTATTTT. Residues: CASSRDITDTQYF.

The V gene is TRBV27, the J gene TRBJ2-3, with 7 nucleotides matching TRBD1. The germline V gene has CDR1 MNHEY and CDR2 SMNVEV (reference sequence). CDR3 size: 14 residues. The J segment lost 7 bases and the V segment lost 3 bases, leaving 7 bases of the junction unmatched. The CDR3 spells CASSFHDRVYTQYF. In nucleotides, the CDR3 is TGTGCCAGCAGTTTCCACGACAGGGTGTATACGCAGTATTTT.

The chain links TRBV2 to TRBJ1-1; weak D call: TRBD1 (6 bases). The V gene lost 4 bases and the J gene lost 4 bases, with 16 bases spanning the gap. Per germline, CDR1 SNHLY and CDR2 FYNNEI. The CDR3 is 15 amino acids. Written as DNA, the CDR3 is TGTGCCAGCAGTGGTGGTATGCAAGGGGGCACTGAAGCTTTCTTT. Translation gives CASSGGMQGGTEAFF.

The chain uses TRBV28 and TRBJ1-4; 9 nucleotides agree with TRBD1. In germline, CDR1 is MDHEN, CDR2 SYDVKM. The CDR3 runs to 15 residues. V lost 4 bases and J lost 6; bases outside the gene matches: 6. This CDR3 reads CASSSGGDRDEKLFF. CDR3 DNA: TGTGCCAGCAGTTCAGGCGGGGACAGGGATGAAAAACTGTTTTTT.

The chain is built from TRBV6-5 and TRBJ2-1, with 15 bases identical to TRBD2. The V and J ends lost 6 bases and 13 bases, in that order; junction bases with no gene match: 10. This CDR3 comprises 15 residues. The germline V gene encodes CDR1 MNHEY and CDR2 SVGAGI. The CDR3 bases are TGTGCCAGCAGCCTCGGACTAGCGGGAGGGTATAGACAGTTCTTC. Residues: CASSLGLAGGYRQFF.

V is TRBV19 and J is TRBJ2-1; tentative D call: TRBD1 (6 bases). This CDR3 is built from 14 residues. The V end was cut by 7 bases, the J end by 1 base, with 11 bases between. Germline V gene lookup returns CDR1 LNHDA and CDR2 SQIVND (reference sequence). The CDR3 sequence: CASTKGTSYNEQFF. The CDR3 DNA reads as TGTGCCAGTACTAAAGGGACATCCTACAATGAGCAGTTCTTC.

The V call is TRBV7-8, the J call TRBJ2-7; 7 bases agree with TRBD1. This CDR3 spans 18 amino acids. The germline V gene encodes CDR1 SGHVS and CDR2 FQNEAQ. The V segment lost 5 bases and the J segment 2 bases; nucleotides outside the gene matches: 18. The CDR3 DNA reads as TGTGCCAGCAGCCCGACCTCAACACAGGGGTACCGAGCCTACGAGCAGTACTTC. Translated, it gives CASSPTSTQGYRAYEQYF.

V and J are TRBV2 and TRBJ2-7; TRBD1 might be the D (5 bases). From germline, CDR1 is SNHLY and CDR2 FYNNEI. The V end was cut by 3 bases, the J end by 6 bases, with 21 bases between. CDR3 length equals 16 residues. The CDR3 DNA reads as TGTGCCAGCAGTGAGGGCAGGGTGATCGGAAAACCCGAGCAGTACTTC. Its protein is CASSEGRVIGKPEQYF.